A selection of T cell receptor beta chains follows, all from one sample in a study of T-cell memory formation after mild COVID-19. From the 5' RACE reads, TCRdb called clonotypes with MiXCR, one entry per CDR3 protein. The sample includes hundreds of thousands of distinct CDR3 sequences, less than 25% of them seen just once. Sequencing was done on a sample of PBMCs or a T cell subset sorted from them (not recorded which). The receptors derive from an adult woman who had mild COVID-19 (a few samples of this study predate the infection). Cell type and time point are not known. CDR3s include the opening cysteine and the closing phenylalanine or tryptophan. A D gene is named only where the DNA matches it firmly. A row's size may be missing; if present it is once, few, many or a size class.

D	V	J	size	length	DNA	CDR3
TRBD2	TRBV19	TRBJ2-3	NA	17	TGTGCCAGTAGTATCGGTTCTGGCGGGAGGTCGGCAGATACGCAGTATTTT	CASSIGSGGRSADTQYF
NA	TRBV29-1	TRBJ2-3	NA	13	TGCAGCGTAGCGGACAGCCGGTACATCGTGCAGTATTTT	CSVADSRYIVQYF
TRBD1	TRBV5-6	TRBJ1-1	many	13	TGTGCCAGCAGCTCCGGGACAGCCTATCAAGCTTTCTTT	CASSSGTAYQAFF
TRBD1	TRBV7-3	TRBJ1-2	NA	14	TGTGCCAGCAGCCCCGGGACAGGGGGGTCCAGCTACACCTTC	CASSPGTGGSSYTF
TRBD1	TRBV12-3/TRBV12-4	TRBJ1-1	few	15	TGTGCCAGCAGTCAATACGGACAGGGGAACACTGAAGCTTTCTTT	CASSQYGQGNTEAFF
NA	TRBV6-2/TRBV6-3	TRBJ1-1	NA	17	TGTGCCAGCAGTTACAGTAAGTTGGGACACTCGAACACTGAAGCTTTCTTT	CASSYSKLGHSNTEAFF
NA	TRBV4-3	TRBJ2-7	NA	17	TGCGCCAGCAGCCAAGGGACAGCAATAGGATCATCCTACGAGCAGTACTTC	CASSQGTAIGSSYEQYF
NA	TRBV4-1	TRBJ2-7	many	12	TGCGCCAGCTCCGGGGGGCAAGACGAGCAGTACTTC	CASSGGQDEQYF
TRBD1	TRBV7-9	TRBJ1-1	NA	15	TGTGCCAGCAGTAGGACAGGGGATGGTGCCACTGAAGCTTTCTTT	CASSRTGDGATEAFF
NA	TRBV25-1	TRBJ1-6	few	16	TGTGCCAGCAGTGGACACAGGGACCCCTATAATTCACCCCTCCACTTT	CASSGHRDPYNSPLHF
NA	TRBV4-1	TRBJ1-2	NA	16	TGCGCCAGCAGCCAACCTCGAAACAGGGAAGAGAATGGCTACACCTTC	CASSQPRNREENGYTF
TRBD1	TRBV15	TRBJ2-7	few	15	TGTGCCACCAGCAGGGAATCAGGGGGATACTACGAGCAGTACTTC	CATSRESGGYYEQYF
TRBD2	TRBV4-1	TRBJ2-1	NA	15	TGCGCCAGCAGCCGGGTTAGCGGGGGGGCCGGTGAGCAGTTCTTC	CASSRVSGGAGEQFF
TRBD1	TRBV11-2	TRBJ1-2	NA	15	TGTGCCAGCAGCCCGACAGGGAGCAGAAACTATGGCTACACCTTC	CASSPTGSRNYGYTF
NA	TRBV18	TRBJ1-3	NA	15	TGTGCCAGCTCATCTCAGGGCCACTCTGGAAACACCATATATTTT	CASSSQGHSGNTIYF
NA	TRBV3-1	TRBJ1-1	NA	14	TGTGCCAGCAGCCAAGACCCGATGGGCACTGAAGCTTTCTTT	CASSQDPMGTEAFF
NA	TRBV15	TRBJ2-2	NA	12	TGTGCCACCAGCAAAGCCCTCGGGGAGCTGTTTTTT	CATSKALGELFF
NA	TRBV20-1	TRBJ1-2	NA	13	TGCAGTGCTAGCAGTCATTCTAACTATGGCTACACCTTC	CSASSHSNYGYTF
NA	TRBV11-2	TRBJ2-1	NA	16	TGTGCCAGCAGCTTAAATCACAGGCCTCCTAACAATGAGCAGTTCTTC	CASSLNHRPPNNEQFF
NA	TRBV5-5	TRBJ2-7	NA	15	TGTGCCAGCAGCGGGTACAGTACGTCCTCAGTCGAGCAGTACTTC	CASSGYSTSSVEQYF
NA	TRBV18	TRBJ2-7	few	14	TGTGCCAGCTCACGGGAACGGGGGACCTACGAGCAGTACTTC	CASSRERGTYEQYF
NA	TRBV3-1	TRBJ2-3	NA	19	TGTGCCAGCAGTCTCCGGGGGGCCAGGGGATCTTCTAGCACAGATACGCAGTATTTT	CASSLRGARGSSSTDTQYF
NA	TRBV5-1	TRBJ1-1	NA	14	TGCGCCAGCAGCTCCTCGGGGGGGGACACTGAAGCTTTCTTT	CASSSSGGDTEAFF
NA	TRBV10-3	TRBJ2-3	few	17	TGTGCCATCAGTGAACTTGGACAGGCAAGCGGGGCAGATACGCAGTATTTT	CAISELGQASGADTQYF
NA	TRBV7-2	TRBJ2-3	NA	12	TGTGCCAGCAGCTTAGTGGAGAGTACGCAGTATTTT	CASSLVESTQYF